The 9 T cell receptor beta chains given below trace back to one sample, sequenced in a study of vaccination and CD4 T cells after COVID-19. With the Oncomine TCR Beta short-read assay, DNA from cultured CD4+ T cells was sequenced. TCRdb called the PCR reads again in MiXCR, with one record for every CDR3 protein. The profile shows roughly 4,300 distinct CDR3 sequences, over 65% of them singletons. Treatment of the sample: approximately 9-day PBMC culture with coronavirus spike peptide pools or control peptides (ViraFEST assay). Antigens for these TCRs are unknown. Material: CD4+ T cells from blood, cultured in vitro. Receptor source: a human donor who had recovered from COVID-19.

The chain carries TRBV20-1 and TRBJ2-7, with D perhaps matching TRBD1 (5 bases). The V and J ends lost 6 bases and 1 base respectively, with 16 bases between them. The CDR3 has 14 amino acids. Germline CDR1 is DFQATT and CDR2 is SNEGSKA (reference sequence). CDR3 bases: TGCAGTGCCCCCCCGGCAGGGAAGTCCTACGAGCAGTACTTC. It specifies CSAPPAGKSYEQYF.

This rearrangement joins TRBV6-1 to TRBJ1-5; perhaps TRBD1 as D (6 bases). This CDR3 has 13 residues. V was clipped by 7 bases and J by 6 bases, with 13 bases between them. CDR1 is MNHNS and CDR2 is SASEGT in the germline V gene. The CDR3 loop is CASNFGGLQPQHF. The CDR3 DNA reads as TGTGCCAGCAACTTCGGGGGGCTTCAGCCCCAGCATTTT.

J is TRBJ1-5 and V is TRBV27, with a possible D match to TRBD1 (6 bases). Germline CDR1 reads MNHEY; CDR2 reads SMNVEV (reference sequence). The CDR3 runs to 15 residues. V was trimmed by 6 bases and J by 5 bases, leaving 17 bases between them. Here the CDR3 DNA reads TGTGCCAGCAGAAAATACAGTACAGGGTATCAGCCCCAGCATTTT. Its protein product is CASRKYSTGYQPQHF.

The CDR3 DNA is TGTGCCATCAGTGAACGGGGTGTGGGAGCTAACTATGGCTACACCTTC. Translated: CAISERGVGANYGYTF. The gene calls are TRBV10-3 and TRBJ1-2; D ambiguous. The V gene's germline CDR1 is ENHRY and CDR2 SYGVKD. The V and J ends lost 3 bases and 0 bases respectively, with 14 bases between them. There are 16 residues in the CDR3.

V is TRBV6-5 and J is TRBJ1-2, with D possibly being TRBD1 (6 bases). The CDR3 totals 15 residues. The germline gives CDR1 MNHEY, CDR2 SVGAGI. The V end was cut by 2 bases, the J end by 4 bases, with 14 bases between. CDR3: CASSYAQGGSYGYTF. The CDR3 region has the DNA TGTGCCAGCAGTTACGCACAGGGAGGCAGCTATGGCTACACCTTC.

The DNA of the CDR3 is TGCAGCGTTGACGTCGGGGACTCCACCTACGAGCAGTACTTC. Protein product: CSVDVGDSTYEQYF. The chain combines TRBV29-1 with TRBJ2-7, with D perhaps TRBD2 (6 bases). The CDR3 sequence is 14 residues long. In germline, CDR1 is SQVTM, CDR2 ANQGSEA. With 3 bases removed from V and 2 bases from J, the gap between germline ends came to 14 bases.

This clonotype was observed a handful of times. The V and J genes are TRBV18 and TRBJ1-1; D gene unclear. CDR3 length equals 14 residues. V was trimmed by 6 bases and J by 5 bases, leaving 16 bases between them. Germline assignment: CDR1 KGHSH and CDR2 LQKENI. The CDR3 DNA follows: TGTGCCAGCTCTATAGGGTCGGAGAGGACTGAAGCTTTCTTT. Encoded protein: CASSIGSERTEAFF.

The V call is TRBV6-2 or TRBV6-3, the J call TRBJ2-5; 7 nucleotides line up with TRBD2. The V segment lost 6 bases and the J segment 5 bases; nucleotides outside the gene matches: 12. The CDR3 sequence is 15 residues long. Germline CDR1 reads MNHEY; CDR2 reads SVGEGT. CDR3 nucleotides: TGTGCCAGCAGCTCCTCCGGGACTACGAGGGAGACCCAGTACTTC. As protein: CASSSSGTTRETQYF.

This clonotype appeared a few times. The chain employs TRBV20-1 and TRBJ2-7; TRBD1 matches 9 bases. The CDR3 length is 16 residues. Per germline, CDR1 DFQATT and CDR2 SNEGSKA (reference sequence). Trimming took 2 bases from V and 0 from J; bases not matched to a gene: 8. The CDR3 DNA sequence: TGCAGTGCTAGAATAACAGGACAGGGGTTCTCCTACGAGCAGTACTTC. Protein product: CSARITGQGFSYEQYF.